The 26 T cell receptor beta chains below all came from one sample that was sequenced in a study of control samples from healthy donors and cancer patients. Method: immunoSEQ multiplex PCR; TCRdb's copy keeps in-frame clones and lacks some. The table records under 110,000 clones, roughly 90% of them present only once. Sequenced input: blood. These receptor sequences come from a man aged 25-40 years in good health.

This clone has just a few counts. The CDR3 loop reads CASRGVLLNTEAFF. CDR3 in DNA: TGCGCCAGCAGGGGGGTCCTCTTGAACACTGAAGCTTTCTTT. V usage is TRBV4-1 and J usage is TRBJ1-1; D possibly corresponds to TRBD1 (5 bases). V was clipped by 6 bases and J by 0 bases, with 11 bases between them. Germline-derived CDR1 and CDR2 are MGHRA and YSYEKL. This CDR3 has 14 amino acids.

Notes on this clone: The same CDR3 arises from other DNA sequences in this sample as well. The V and J genes are TRBV3-1 (or the pseudogene TRBV3-2) and TRBJ1-2; no clear D gene. This CDR3 has 13 amino acids. Germline CDR1 is LGHDT and CDR2 is YNNKEL (reference sequence). V lost 1 base, J lost 5 bases, and 8 bases lay in between. CDR3 DNA sequence: TGTGCCAGCAGCCAAGGAGGACTGTATGGCTACACCTTC. This sequence encodes CASSQGGLYGYTF.

J is TRBJ2-7 and V is TRBV5-6; D is possibly TRBD1 (6 bases). The CDR3 length is 14 residues. Per the germline V gene, CDR1 is SGHDT and CDR2 is YYEEEE. V was cut by 0 bases and J by 2 bases, with 9 bases left in between. The CDR3 DNA reads TGTGCCAGCAGCTTGGGACAGGCTACCTACGAGCAGTACGTC. This gives the protein CASSLGQATYEQYV.

This sequence joins TRBV5-4 and TRBJ2-5, with TRBD1 identical over 10 bases. The CDR3 has 18 residues. Per the germline V gene, CDR1 is SGHNT and CDR2 is YYREEE (reference sequence). The trim removed 6 bases at V and 0 bases at J, leaving 14 bases unmatched. The CDR3 loop reads CASTLLSPGTGDQETQYF. The DNA for the CDR3 is TGTGCCAGCACCCTCCTGAGTCCCGGGACAGGGGACCAAGAGACCCAGTACTTC.

The rearrangement joins TRBV5-1 to TRBJ1-1, with 7 bases aligning to TRBD1. The CDR3 sequence is 14 residues long. After removal of 2 bases from V and 2 bases from J, the junction contained 3 bases not matched to a gene. CDR1 and CDR2 from the germline V gene are SGHRS and YFSETQ. CDR3 sequence reads: CASSFDRANTEAFF. The CDR3 DNA follows: TGCGCCAGCAGCTTCGACAGGGCCAACACTGAAGCTTTCTTT.

The rearrangement joins TRBV3-1 (or the pseudogene TRBV3-2) to TRBJ2-2; TRBD2 agrees at 7 bases. After removal of 4 bases from V and 5 bases from J, the junction contained 10 bases not matched to a gene. Germline loops: CDR1 LGHDT, CDR2 YNNKEL (reference sequence). The CDR3 length is 16 residues. The CDR3 region is CASSRPGTTSTGELFF. In nucleotides, the CDR3 is TGTGCCAGCAGCCGGCCCGGGACTACCTCTACCGGGGAGCTGTTTTTT.

V and J are TRBV4-1 and TRBJ1-1; D ambiguous. Germline V CDR1 and CDR2: MGHRA, YSYEKL. Trimming left V 1 base short and J 0 bases short, with 6 bases between. The CDR3 loop spans 14 amino acids. The CDR3 here is CASSQGYLNTEAFF. The DNA for the CDR3 is TGCGCCAGCAGCCAAGGGTATTTGAACACTGAAGCTTTCTTT.

V usage is TRBV7-2 and J usage is TRBJ1-2; D not certain. CDR1 and CDR2 from the germline V gene are SGHTA and FQGNSA. The CDR3 runs to 15 residues. V was pared by 2 bases and J by 0 bases, with 10 bases between. CDR3 nucleotides: TGTGCCAGCAGCTTAAGTTTCGGCACTAACTATGGCTACACCTTC. As protein: CASSLSFGTNYGYTF.

The V gene is TRBV29-1, the J gene TRBJ1-1, with D perhaps TRBD1 (5 bases). This CDR3 has 14 amino acids. Germline V CDR1 and CDR2: SQVTM, ANQGSEA. The V and J ends lost 4 bases and 5 bases respectively, with 17 bases between them. DNA for the CDR3: TGCAGCGTTGTTGGGTCTGGGGGAGGAACTGAAGCTTTCTTT. Translated: CSVVGSGGGTEAFF.

The V gene is TRBV30, the J gene TRBJ2-7; 7 positions match TRBD1. Unmatched junction bases numbered 5, after V lost 1 base and J lost 2 bases. The germline V gene has CDR1 GTSNPN and CDR2 SVGIG (reference sequence). The CDR3 spans 14 residues. The CDR3 nucleotides are TGTGCCTGGAGTGGGGACAGACCAACCTACGAGCAGTACGTC. This sequence encodes CAWSGDRPTYEQYV.

This clone was counted once. The chain couples TRBV6-5 to TRBJ2-3; the D call may be TRBD1 or TRBD2 (5 bases each). This CDR3 comprises 16 residues. The germline CDR1 and CDR2 sequences are MNHEY and SVGAGI. Trimming pared 2 bases from V and 3 bases from J, leaving 15 bases between. For the CDR3, the DNA is TGTGCCAGCAGTTACGGCCGAGGGACCCCAACAGATACGCAGTATTTT. Translated, it gives CASSYGRGTPTDTQYF.

The J gene is TRBJ1-6, the V gene TRBV6-2 or TRBV6-3; D is unresolved. The V gene's germline CDR1 is MNHEY and CDR2 SVGEGT. This CDR3 is built from 13 residues. V lost 2 bases to trimming and J lost 9 bases, with 8 bases between them. The CDR3 region has the DNA TGTGCCAGCAGTTACACGGGAGTTTCACCCCTCCACTTT. Protein sequence: CASSYTGVSPLHF.

The chain combines TRBV13 with TRBJ2-5; D is undetermined. The CDR3 consists of 14 residues. Looked up from germline, CDR1 is PRHDT and CDR2 is FYEKMQ (reference sequence). Trimming took off 1 base at V and 9 bases at J, with 15 bases between the two ends. For the CDR3, the DNA is TGTGCCAGCAGCTTAGACGGACGCTCGGCGGCCCAGTACTTC. It is translated as CASSLDGRSAAQYF. Combining the CDR3 with reference TRBV13 and TRBJ2-5 gives the whole variable domain AAGVIQSPRHLIKEKRETATLKCYPIPRHDTVYWYQQGPGQDPQFLISFYEKMQSDKGSIPDRFSAQQFSDYHSELNMSSLELGDSALYFCASSLDGRSAAQYFGPGTRLLVL.

About this clone: Germline and junction disagree at one end, which may indicate a read error. The chain has TRBV14 and TRBJ2-6; TRBD1 or TRBD2 may be the D gene (6 bases each). Germline V gene sequence: CDR1 SGHDN, CDR2 FVKESK. This CDR3 is built from 15 residues. The CDR3 nucleotides read TGTGCCAGCAGCCAGGGGGGCTCTTGGGCCAACGTCCTGACTTTC. Protein sequence: CASSQGGSWANVLTF.

The V gene is TRBV24-1, the J gene TRBJ2-3, with D possibly being TRBD1 (5 bases). This CDR3 is built from 15 residues. V lost 4 bases and J 2 bases, leaving 12 bases between the germline ends. Germline V gene lookup returns CDR1 KGHDR and CDR2 SFDVKD. The CDR3 DNA reads TGTGCCACCAGTGACCCTCAGGGAACCACAGATACGCAGTATTTT. Translating it yields CATSDPQGTTDTQYF.

The gene calls are TRBV6-5 and TRBJ1-2, with D maybe TRBD1 (5 bases). Germline lookup yields CDR1 MNHEY and CDR2 SVGAGI. The CDR3 is 11 amino acids. V was pared by 9 bases and J by 8 bases, with 13 bases between. Written as DNA, the CDR3 is TGTGCCAGTGGCGGGACGAGGGGCTACACCTTC. Amino acids: CASGGTRGYTF.

The genes are TRBV15 and TRBJ1-5, with a weak D call TRBD1 (5 bases). Germline CDR1 reads LNHNV; CDR2 reads YYDKDF (reference sequence). CDR3 size: 16 residues. V was pared by 0 bases and J by 2 bases, with 11 bases between. The CDR3 DNA is TGTGCCACCAGCAGAGAGGGGGGTAGGGGCAATCAGCCCCAGCATTTT. This translates into CATSREGGRGNQPQHF.

The chain carries TRBV28 and TRBJ1-2; D perhaps matches TRBD1 (5 bases). From germline, CDR1 is MDHEN and CDR2 SYDVKM. Trimming stripped 8 bases from V and 6 bases from J, with 13 bases between. The CDR3 has 12 residues. CDR3 coding DNA: TGTGCCAGCGGGGACGCTTTAAATGGCTACACCTTC. It is translated as CASGDALNGYTF.

CDR3: CASRREGFF. The CDR3 nucleotides read TGTGCCAGCAGGCGGGAGGGATTCTTC. The genes are TRBV2 and TRBJ2-1; 9 bases are shared with TRBD2. The CDR3 contains 9 residues. V lost 6 bases and J lost 16; bases outside the gene matches: 1. The germline V gene encodes CDR1 SNHLY and CDR2 FYNNEI.

This clone was recorded many times. The V gene is TRBV7-2, the J gene TRBJ2-7; D is possibly TRBD2 (5 bases). The CDR3 covers 13 residues. V gave up 1 base and J gave up 7 bases, with 11 bases separating them. Germline-derived CDR1 and CDR2 are SGHTA and FQGNSA. CDR3 nucleotides: TGTGCCAGCAGCTTAGTCGGTGAGGGAGAGCAGTACTTC. Translated, it gives CASSLVGEGEQYF.

The V call is TRBV28, the J call TRBJ1-2, with TRBD1 matching over 8 bases. Germline-derived CDR1 and CDR2 are MDHEN and SYDVKM. Trimming cost V 4 bases and J 4 bases; bases outside gene matches: 8. The CDR3 contains 15 residues. The CDR3 DNA follows: TGTGCCAGCAGTTCACCCGGGGACAGGTCCTATGGCTACACCTTC. Its protein is CASSSPGDRSYGYTF.

The rearrangement uses TRBV19 and TRBJ2-1; 9 bases fit TRBD1. The V segment lost 4 bases and the J segment 12 bases; nucleotides outside the gene matches: 19. CDR3 size: 17 residues. Germline CDR1 reads LNHDA; CDR2 reads SQIVND (reference sequence). The CDR3 protein is CASSTPSGTGTGLGQFF. The CDR3 nucleotides read TGTGCCAGTAGTACGCCCTCCGGGACAGGGACTGGGTTAGGGCAGTTCTTC.

This chain joins TRBV12-3 or TRBV12-4 and TRBJ2-5; no clear D. CDR3 length: 13 amino acids. The germline V and J ends were trimmed by 1 base and 4 bases, with 7 bases remaining between them. The CDR3 DNA follows: TGTGCCAGCAGTTTAGGTCCGATAGAGACCCAGTACTTC. It yields the protein CASSLGPIETQYF.

This chain links TRBV5-6 with TRBJ2-1; D possibly uses TRBD1 or TRBD2 (5 bases each). This CDR3 is built from 16 residues. Germline V gene data show CDR1 as SGHDT and CDR2 as YYEEEE. V was clipped by 1 base and J by 6 bases, with 17 bases between them. Written as DNA, the CDR3 is TGTGCCAGCAGCTTGAGTTTCGGGGCAAAGCTCAATGAGCAGTTCTTC. The encoded protein is CASSLSFGAKLNEQFF.

The chain uses TRBV7-8 and TRBJ1-4, with 10 bases that match TRBD1. The CDR3 totals 14 residues. Germline CDR1 reads SGHVS; CDR2 reads FQNEAQ. V was pared by 3 bases and J by 6 bases, with 1 base of the junction left unmatched. The CDR3 region is CASSFDRGHEKLFF. In DNA, the CDR3 is TGTGCCAGCAGCTTCGACAGGGGGCATGAAAAACTGTTTTTT.

This chain uses TRBV5-5 with TRBJ1-4, with D hard to call. Germline V gene data show CDR1 as SGHKS and CDR2 as YYEKEE (reference sequence). With 4 bases removed from V and 4 bases from J, the gap between germline ends came to 11 bases. The CDR3 has 14 residues. The CDR3 region has the DNA TGTGCCAGCAGCCCTGGCACATATAATGAAAAACTGTTTTTT. Encoded protein: CASSPGTYNEKLFF.